The T cell receptor beta chain described here comes from a study of T cell responses to AZD1222 COVID-19 vaccine. Profiling relied on immunoSEQ multiplex PCR, and the TCRdb table lists in-frame clones only, not all of them. The top ten clones hold roughly 1% of a sample with 150,000 to 250,000 clones, about 93% of them seen once. Germline V gene lookup returns CDR1 GTSNPN and CDR2 SVGIG (reference sequence). This CDR3 is built from 12 residues. With 2 bases removed from V and 7 bases from J, the gap between germline ends came to 11 bases. The study, taken as a whole, reports: After the peak T cell response, and only then, were repertoires sampled. Researchers report vaccine-associated CD4 TCRs spanning spike, with dominance at 160-218 and 743-854. It was only a handful of AZD1222 recipients who were seropositive at baseline. Rises in breadth and depth of Spike-specific TCRs came after two AZD1222 doses.

Remarks on this clone: Its specificity is unknown.

The rearrangement uses TRBV30 and TRBJ1-2; D is unclear. The receptor's source is an adult who received the AZD1222 COVID-19 vaccine. The sequencing here drew on peripheral blood, taken 28 days after the second AZD1222 dose. The CDR3 coding sequence is TGTGCCTGGAGTACCCAGGAGGGTGGCTACACCTTC. This encodes CAWSTQEGGYTF.